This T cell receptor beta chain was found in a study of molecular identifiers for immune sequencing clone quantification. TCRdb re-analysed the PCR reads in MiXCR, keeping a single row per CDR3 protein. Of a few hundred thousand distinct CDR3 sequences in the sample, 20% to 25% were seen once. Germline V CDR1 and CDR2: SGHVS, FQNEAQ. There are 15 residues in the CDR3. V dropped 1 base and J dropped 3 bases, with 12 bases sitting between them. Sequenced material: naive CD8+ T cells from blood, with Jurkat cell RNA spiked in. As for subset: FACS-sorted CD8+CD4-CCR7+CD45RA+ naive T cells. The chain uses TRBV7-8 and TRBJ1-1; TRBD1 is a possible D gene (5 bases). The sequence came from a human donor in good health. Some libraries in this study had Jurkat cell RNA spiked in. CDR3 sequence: CASSLEQGGYTEAFF. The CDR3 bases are TGTGCCAGCAGCTTAGAGCAGGGCGGATACACTGAAGCTTTCTTT.